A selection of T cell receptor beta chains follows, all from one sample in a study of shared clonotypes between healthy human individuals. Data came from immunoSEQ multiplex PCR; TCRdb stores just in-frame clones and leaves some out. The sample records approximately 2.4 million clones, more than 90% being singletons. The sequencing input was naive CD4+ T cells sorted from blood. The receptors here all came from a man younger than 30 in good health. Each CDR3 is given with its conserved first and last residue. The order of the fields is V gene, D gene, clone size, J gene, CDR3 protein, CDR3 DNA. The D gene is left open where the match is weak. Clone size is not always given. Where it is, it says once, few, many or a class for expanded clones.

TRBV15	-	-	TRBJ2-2	CATKGGGGELFF	TGTGCCACCAAAGGGGGAGGCGGGGAGCTGTTTTTT
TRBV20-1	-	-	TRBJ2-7	CSANPGQEKYF	TGCAGTGCAAACCCGGGACAAGAAAAGTACTTC
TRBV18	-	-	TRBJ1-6	CASSPTTTGINSPLHF	TGTGCCAGCTCACCAACTACTACAGGAATCAATTCACCCCTCCACTTT
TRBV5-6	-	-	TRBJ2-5	CASSLGLGSETQYF	TGTGCCAGCAGTTTGGGATTAGGATCGGAGACCCAGTACTTC
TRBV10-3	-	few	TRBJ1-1	CAISESSQEAFF	TGTGCCATCAGTGAGTCGAGTCAAGAAGCTTTCTTT
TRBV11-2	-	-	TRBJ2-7	CASSLDLMASREQYF	TGTGCCAGCAGCTTAGATCTCATGGCGTCGAGGGAGCAGTACTTC
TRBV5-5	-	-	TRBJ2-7	CASSPGSFYEQYF	TGTGCCAGCAGCCCGGGGAGTTTCTACGAGCAGTACTTC
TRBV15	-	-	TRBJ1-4	CATSRDEGSPNEKLFF	TGTGCCACCAGCAGAGATGAGGGCTCGCCTAATGAAAAACTGTTTTTT
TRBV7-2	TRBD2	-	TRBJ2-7	CASSLVGPKGLNYEQYF	TGTGCCAGCAGCTTAGTCGGCCCTAAGGGACTAAACTACGAGCAGTACTTC
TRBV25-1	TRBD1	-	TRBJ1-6	CASSDPREGARAPLHF	TGTGCCAGCAGTGATCCCCGGGAGGGGGCTAGAGCACCCCTCCACTTT